These 4 T cell receptor beta chains were sequenced from one sample in a study of cytomegalovirus exposure and HLA in healthy donors. Primers included in the PCR were 60 Vbeta and 13 Jbeta primers. The protocol was immunoSEQ multiplex PCR, while the TCRdb copy is restricted to in-frame clones and leaves out a portion. Its listing shows roughly 80,000 clones. Sequencing was done on a sample of PBMCs. The source of these receptors is a man in his forties or fifties in good health and CMV-seronegative.

The chain employs TRBV5-5 and TRBJ2-5; TRBD1 agrees at 8 bases. Germline V gene lookup returns CDR1 SGHKS and CDR2 YYEKEE (reference sequence). V was clipped by 0 bases and J by 5 bases; unmatched bases: 9. The CDR3 spans 16 residues. The CDR3 nucleotides read TGTGCCAGCAGCTTGGAACGACAGGGGATTAGGGAGACCCAGTACTTC. This codes for CASSLERQGIRETQYF.

The rearrangement joins TRBV27 to TRBJ1-2; D is ambiguous. Trimming pared 4 bases from V and 7 bases from J, leaving 10 bases between. CDR1 is MNHEY and CDR2 is SMNVEV in the germline V gene (reference sequence). This CDR3 has 12 residues. In nucleotides, the CDR3 is TGTGCCAGCAGTTCAACCAGTGGTGGCTACACCTTC. Residues: CASSSTSGGYTF.

The CDR3 region is CASSITGGAYEQYF. CDR3 bases: TGTGCCAGTAGTATCACGGGGGGTGCCTACGAGCAGTACTTC. This chain uses TRBV19 with TRBJ2-7; 7 nucleotides align to TRBD2. The V and J ends lost 3 bases and 2 bases, in that order; junction bases with no gene match: 4. CDR1 and CDR2 from the germline V gene are LNHDA and SQIVND (reference sequence). CDR3 length: 14 residues. Using reference TRBV19 and TRBJ2-7 for the parts outside the CDR3, the full variable domain is DGGITQSPKYLFRKEGQNVTLSCEQNLNHDAMYWYRQDPGQGLRLIYYSQIVNDFQKGDIAEGYSVSREKKESFPLTVTSAQKNPTAFYLCASSITGGAYEQYFGPGTRLTVT.

J is TRBJ1-6 and V is TRBV9; D not certain. V was cut by 4 bases and J by 10 bases, with 15 bases left in between. The germline CDR1 and CDR2 sequences are SGDLS and YYNGEE. There are 14 residues in the CDR3. CDR3 protein: CASSLRRGSSPLHF. CDR3 sequence (DNA): TGTGCCAGCAGCCTCAGGAGAGGGTCCTCACCCCTCCACTTT.